This entry features one TCR beta chain sequence. The data were obtained in a study of blood T cell repertoires in COVID-19. Study-level background: Spain, Italy and the United States supplied samples that represented acute and convalescent COVID-19. PBMCs, B-cell-depleted T cells, or T cells were the source of the cDNA or gDNA that made up the material.

Original analysis: Nucleated cell number was recorded as an estimate derived from reference gene primer amplification. Sequencing was performed with immunoSEQ multiplex PCR; in TCRdb, only in-frame clones are kept and a portion is missing. The D gene and trimming were derived from the DNA, and the V and J assignments and clone size from that table. The sample contains 250,000 to 350,000 clones, 75% to 90% of which appear only once. Germline V gene data show CDR1 as SQVTM and CDR2 as ANQGSEA. This CDR3 has 13 amino acids. Trimming cost V 7 bases and J 8 bases; bases outside gene matches: 10. The receptor comes from a woman in her 30s with active or convalescent COVID-19. V is TRBV29-1 and J is TRBJ1-1; 10 positions agree with TRBD1. Sample: peripheral blood. CDR3 protein: CSGVKSGQGEAFF. In DNA form, the CDR3 reads TGCAGCGGCGTAAAATCGGGACAGGGGGAAGCTTTCTTT.